Sequencing of this TCR beta chain was carried out in a study of OX40 agonist ivuxolimab in advanced cancers. Study-wide background: The group had a mean age of around 60 years, ranged from 23 to 79, and was around 82% male.

This CDR3 region has 15 residues. The junction had 7 bases not matched to a gene; V was cut back by 3 bases and J by 2 bases. This clone was recorded only once. Anyone with autoimmune disease history or systemic immunosuppression was excluded. Libraries were prepared by immunoSEQ multiplex PCR; TCRdb keeps only in-frame clonotypes and omits some of them. Of some 70,000 clones in the sample, less than 90% are singletons; the top ten hold 2% to 2.5%. The receptor comes from an adult with an advanced solid tumor such as melanoma, head and neck, liver or kidney cancer. The sample here was CD4+ or CD8+ T cells sorted from blood, taken in a trial of the OX40 agonist ivuxolimab. The J gene is TRBJ2-7, the V gene TRBV5-3; TRBD2 matches 8 bases. TRBV5-3 is an open reading frame, and its role is uncertain. The CDR3 loop reads CARSYELAATYEQYF. DNA of the CDR3: TGTGCCAGAAGCTATGAACTAGCGGCCACCTACGAGCAGTACTTC.